This T cell receptor beta chain was obtained from a study of regulatory T cells. Broader study findings: In CD3G-deficient patients, conventional CD4+ T cells were enriched for hydrophobic CDR3 residues at positions 6 and 7. Regulatory T cells showed the strongest V-J pair restriction and V/J gene skewing among patient repertoires.

CDR3 length: 13 residues. The germline gives CDR1 LNHDA, CDR2 SQIVND (reference sequence). V gave up 6 bases and J gave up 4 bases, with 12 bases separating them. The PCR used 52 TRBV and 13 TRBJ primers. The assay was immunoSEQ multiplex PCR, and TCRdb's table has in-frame clones only and misses some. The table records some 30,000 clones, approximately 93% of them present only once. For this clone: Its target is not known.

This clonotype was obtained from a child under 10 years old with CD3G deficiency. The specimen sequenced was conventional CD4+ T cells sorted from blood. The V and J genes are TRBV19 and TRBJ2-5; TRBD1 or TRBD2 may be the D gene (5 bases each). The chain's CDR3 is CASSQAGRETQYF. The CDR3 DNA reads TGTGCCAGTAGCCAAGCAGGGAGAGAGACCCAGTACTTC.